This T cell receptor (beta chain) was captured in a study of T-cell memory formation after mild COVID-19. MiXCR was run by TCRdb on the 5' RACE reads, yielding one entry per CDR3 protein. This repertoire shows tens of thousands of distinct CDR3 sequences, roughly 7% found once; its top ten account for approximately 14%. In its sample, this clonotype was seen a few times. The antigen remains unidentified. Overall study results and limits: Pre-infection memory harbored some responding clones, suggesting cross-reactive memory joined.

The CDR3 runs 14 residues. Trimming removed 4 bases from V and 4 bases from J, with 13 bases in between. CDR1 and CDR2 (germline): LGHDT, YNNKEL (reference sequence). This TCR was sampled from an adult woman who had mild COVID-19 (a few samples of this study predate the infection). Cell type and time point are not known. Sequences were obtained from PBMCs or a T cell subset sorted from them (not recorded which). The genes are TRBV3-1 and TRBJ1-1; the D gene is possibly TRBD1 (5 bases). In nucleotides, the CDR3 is TGTGCCAGCAGCCCGTCAGGGCCTCCCACTGAAGCTTTCTTT. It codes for CASSPSGPPTEAFF.